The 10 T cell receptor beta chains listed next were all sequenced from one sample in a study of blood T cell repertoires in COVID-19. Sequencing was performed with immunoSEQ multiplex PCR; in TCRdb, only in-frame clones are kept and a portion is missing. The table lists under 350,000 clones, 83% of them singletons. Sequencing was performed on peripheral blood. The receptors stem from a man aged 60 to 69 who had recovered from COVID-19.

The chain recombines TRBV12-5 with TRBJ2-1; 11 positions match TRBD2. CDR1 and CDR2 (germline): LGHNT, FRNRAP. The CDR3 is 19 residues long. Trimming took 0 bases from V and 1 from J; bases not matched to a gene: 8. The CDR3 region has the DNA TGTGCTAGTGGTTTGGTTTTACTAGCGGGAGAGGAATCCTACAATGAGCAGTTCTTC. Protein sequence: CASGLVLLAGEESYNEQFF.

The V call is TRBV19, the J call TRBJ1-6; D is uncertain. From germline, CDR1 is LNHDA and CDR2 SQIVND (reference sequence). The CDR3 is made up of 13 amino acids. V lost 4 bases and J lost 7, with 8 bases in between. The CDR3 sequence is CASSTKRNSPLHF. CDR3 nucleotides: TGTGCCAGTAGTACGAAGCGAAATTCACCCCTCCACTTT.

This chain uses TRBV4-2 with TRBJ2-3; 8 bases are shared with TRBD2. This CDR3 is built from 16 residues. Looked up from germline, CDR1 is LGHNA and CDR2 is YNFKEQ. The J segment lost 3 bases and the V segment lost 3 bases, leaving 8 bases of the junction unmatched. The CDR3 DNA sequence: TGTGCCAGCAGCCAGACCGCGGGGGGTCCGACAGATACGCAGTATTTT. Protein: CASSQTAGGPTDTQYF.

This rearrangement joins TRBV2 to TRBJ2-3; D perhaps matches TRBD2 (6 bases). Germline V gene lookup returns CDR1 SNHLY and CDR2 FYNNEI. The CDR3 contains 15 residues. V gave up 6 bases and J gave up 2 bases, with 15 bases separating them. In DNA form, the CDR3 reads TGTGCCAGCAGCTGGGTCGGGAGCGACACAGATACGCAGTATTTT. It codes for CASSWVGSDTDTQYF.

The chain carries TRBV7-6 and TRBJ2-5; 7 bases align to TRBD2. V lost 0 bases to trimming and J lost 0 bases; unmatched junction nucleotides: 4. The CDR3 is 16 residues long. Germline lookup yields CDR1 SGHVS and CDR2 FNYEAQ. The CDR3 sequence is CASSLAPGGYQETQYF. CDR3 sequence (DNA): TGTGCCAGCAGCTTAGCGCCCGGGGGGTACCAAGAGACCCAGTACTTC.

The CDR3 sequence is CASSININSNQPQHF. CDR3 bases: TGTGCCAGCAGCATCAACATCAATAGCAATCAGCCCCAGCATTTT. The J gene is TRBJ1-5, the V gene TRBV28; no reliable D call. Per germline, CDR1 MDHEN and CDR2 SYDVKM. V shed 6 bases and J shed 0 bases, with 12 bases lying between them. CDR3 size: 15 residues. Full variable domain (missing parts from reference TRBV28 and TRBJ1-5): DVKVTQSSRYLVKRTGEKVFLECVQDMDHENMFWYRQDPGLGLRLIYFSYDVKMKEKGDIPEGYSVSREKKERFSLILESASTNQTSMYLCASSININSNQPQHFGDGTRLSIL.

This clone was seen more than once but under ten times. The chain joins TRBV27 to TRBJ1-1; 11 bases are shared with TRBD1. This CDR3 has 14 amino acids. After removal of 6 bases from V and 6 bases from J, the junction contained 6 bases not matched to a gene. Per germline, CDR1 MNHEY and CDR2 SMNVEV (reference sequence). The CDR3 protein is CASSPGTGGSEAFF. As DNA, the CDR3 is TGTGCCAGCAGCCCCGGGACAGGGGGGTCTGAAGCTTTCTTT.

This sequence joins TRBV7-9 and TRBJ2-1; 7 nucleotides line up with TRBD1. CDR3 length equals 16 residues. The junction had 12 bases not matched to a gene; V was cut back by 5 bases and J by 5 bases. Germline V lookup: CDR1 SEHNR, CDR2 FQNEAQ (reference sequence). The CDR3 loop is CASSDRQGSYDNEQFF. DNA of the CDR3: TGTGCCAGCAGCGATAGACAGGGAAGCTATGACAATGAGCAGTTCTTC.

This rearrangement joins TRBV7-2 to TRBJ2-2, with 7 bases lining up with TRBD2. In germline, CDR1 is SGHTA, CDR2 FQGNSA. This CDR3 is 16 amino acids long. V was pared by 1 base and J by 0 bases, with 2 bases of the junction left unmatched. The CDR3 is CASSLVAGANTGELFF. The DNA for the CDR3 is TGTGCCAGCAGCTTAGTTGCGGGGGCGAACACCGGGGAGCTGTTTTTT.

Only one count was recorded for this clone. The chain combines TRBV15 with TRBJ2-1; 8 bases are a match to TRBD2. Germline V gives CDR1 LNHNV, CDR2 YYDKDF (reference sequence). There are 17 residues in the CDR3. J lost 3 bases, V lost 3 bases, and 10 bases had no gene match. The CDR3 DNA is TGTGCCACCAGCAGGGGTCGGGGAGCGGGAGTCTACAATGAGCAGTTCTTC. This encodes CATSRGRGAGVYNEQFF.